Following are 7 T cell receptor beta chains from one sample sequenced in a study of identical twins. TCRdb reprocessed the 5' RACE reads via MiXCR and lists one record per CDR3 protein. The sample yields about 450,000 distinct CDR3 sequences, about a fifth seen once. Sequencing was performed on naive T cells sorted from blood. The source of these receptors is a man aged 50 or older in good health.

V and J are TRBV4-2 and TRBJ2-5, with D perhaps matching TRBD1 (5 bases). V gave up 2 bases and J gave up 2 bases, with 12 bases separating them. This CDR3 spans 15 amino acids. Germline values: CDR1 LGHNA, CDR2 YNFKEQ. The DNA for the CDR3 is TGTGCCAGCAGCCAACAACAGGATGAACAAGAGACCCAGTACTTC. Protein sequence: CASSQQQDEQETQYF.

This clonotype has more than one count but fewer than ten. The chain is built from TRBV10-2 and TRBJ2-2; TRBD1 or TRBD2 may be the D gene (5 bases each). Germline CDR1 is WSHSY and CDR2 is SAAADI. V lost 6 bases, J lost 2 bases, and 10 bases lay in between. The CDR3 has 14 amino acids. In DNA, the CDR3 is TGCGCCAGCAGCCGGGGCCACAACACCGGGGAGCTGTTTTTT. This encodes CASSRGHNTGELFF.

This clonotype was counted a few times. The chain employs TRBV25-1 and TRBJ2-1, with 12 bases that match TRBD2. CDR3 length equals 16 residues. V lost 2 bases, J lost 9 bases, and 8 bases stayed unmatched. Germline V gives CDR1 MGHDK, CDR2 SYGVNS. The CDR3 nucleotides read TGTGCCAGCAGTGAAAACGGACTAGCGGGGAATAGTGAGCAGTTCTTC. This translates into CASSENGLAGNSEQFF.

The rearrangement uses TRBV11-1 and TRBJ2-3; 14 bases are a match to TRBD2. Trimming removed 3 bases from V and 5 bases from J; junction bases left unmatched: 4. The length of the CDR3 is 16 residues. Germline values: CDR1 SGHAT, CDR2 FQDESV (reference sequence). The CDR3 DNA follows: TGTGCCAGCAGCTTCAGACTAGCGGGAGGGCAAGATACGCAGTATTTT. As protein: CASSFRLAGGQDTQYF.

This clonotype turned up a few times. The chain employs TRBV3-1 and TRBJ2-7, with 8 bases fitting TRBD1. V gave up 3 bases and J gave up 3 bases; unmatched junction bases: 4. Germline CDR1 is LGHDT and CDR2 is YNNKEL (reference sequence). The CDR3 runs to 14 residues. CDR3: CASSQDRALYEQYF. For the CDR3, the DNA is TGTGCCAGCAGCCAGGACAGGGCTCTCTACGAGCAGTACTTC.

The V gene is TRBV10-3, the J gene TRBJ2-5; TRBD1 matches at 7 bases. V shed 2 bases and J 1 base; nucleotides not matched to a gene: 4. Germline lookup yields CDR1 ENHRY and CDR2 SYGVKD. The CDR3 loop spans 15 amino acids. The CDR3 region is CAISEGDRFQETQYF. The CDR3 nucleotides are TGTGCCATCAGTGAGGGGGACAGATTCCAAGAGACCCAGTACTTC.

This clonotype was detected only a few times. This sequence joins TRBV10-3 and TRBJ2-7; D remains ambiguous. This CDR3 has 13 residues. Germline assignment: CDR1 ENHRY and CDR2 SYGVKD. Trimming cost V 4 bases and J 5 bases, with 12 bases left between them. The CDR3 reads CAISGKLTHEQYF. The CDR3, as DNA: TGTGCCATCAGTGGGAAATTGACCCACGAGCAGTACTTC.